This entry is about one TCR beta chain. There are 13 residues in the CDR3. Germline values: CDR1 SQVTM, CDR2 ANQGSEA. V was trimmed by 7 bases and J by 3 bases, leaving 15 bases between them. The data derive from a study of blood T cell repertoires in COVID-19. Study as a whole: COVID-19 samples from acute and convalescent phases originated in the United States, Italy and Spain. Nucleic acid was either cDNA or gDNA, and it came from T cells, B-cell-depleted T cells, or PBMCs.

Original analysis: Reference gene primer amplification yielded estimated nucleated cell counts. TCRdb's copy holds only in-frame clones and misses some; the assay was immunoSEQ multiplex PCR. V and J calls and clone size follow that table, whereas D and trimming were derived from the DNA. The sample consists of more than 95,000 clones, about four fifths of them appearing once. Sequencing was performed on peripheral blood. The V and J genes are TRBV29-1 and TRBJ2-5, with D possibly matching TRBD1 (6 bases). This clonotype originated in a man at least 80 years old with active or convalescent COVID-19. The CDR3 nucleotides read TGCAGCGCATTTACCGGGACAAAAGAGACCCAGTACTTC. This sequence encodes CSAFTGTKETQYF.